A selection of T cell receptor beta chains follows, all from one sample in a study of shared clonotypes between healthy human individuals. Generated by immunoSEQ multiplex PCR, the TCRdb table keeps only in-frame clones and is missing some. This table holds about 2.1 million clones, under 95% found once. The sequenced material came from naive CD8+ T cells from PBMCs. These TCRs come from a man aged 18 to 29 in good health. Some clones in this sample may be carry-over from other donors' samples. Each CDR3 is given with its conserved first and last residue. Fields, in order: clone size, J gene, D gene, V gene, CDR3 DNA, CDR3 protein. A D gene is named only where the DNA matches it firmly. Not all rows give a size; the values are once, few, many and, for expanded clones, a class.

>NA|TRBJ1-2|NA|TRBV7-9
TGTGCCAGCAGCTTATCCCGAAGACTGGGCCAAGCTAACTATGGCTACACCTTC
CASSLSRRLGQANYGYTF
>NA|TRBJ2-1|NA|TRBV7-9
TGTGCCAGCAGCGGAAACGGGAACAATGAGCAGTTCTTC
CASSGNGNNEQFF
>NA|TRBJ2-5|TRBD2|TRBV5-6
TGTGCCAGCAGCTTGGGCCCTAGCGGGAGGGTGGAGACCCAGTACTTC
CASSLGPSGRVETQYF
>NA|TRBJ1-1|NA|TRBV28
TGTGCCAGCAGTTTTAAGGGGCTCACTGAAGCTTTCTTT
CASSFKGLTEAFF
>NA|TRBJ1-2|TRBD1|TRBV5-4
TGTGCCAGCAGCGTAGGACAGGAATGGTATGGCTACACCTTC
CASSVGQEWYGYTF
>NA|TRBJ2-3|NA|TRBV19
TGTGCCAGTAGTATAGGGACGGCAGATACGCAGTATTTT
CASSIGTADTQYF
>NA|TRBJ2-7|NA|TRBV5-5
TGTGCCAGCAGCCGGGCCAAGGGGTACGAGCAGTACTTC
CASSRAKGYEQYF
>NA|TRBJ1-2|NA|TRBV7-9
TGTGCCACCTCGGGGATCTATGGCTACACCTTC
CATSGIYGYTF
>NA|TRBJ2-3|TRBD2|TRBV9
TGTGCCAGCAGGGACGAACTAGCGGGAGTAGGTGATACGCAGTATTTT
CASRDELAGVGDTQYF
>NA|TRBJ2-1|NA|TRBV7-9
TGTGCCAGCAGCCTACGCGGAGCTGGGAGCTACAATGAGCAGTTCTTC
CASSLRGAGSYNEQFF
>NA|TRBJ2-3|NA|TRBV27
TGTGCCAGCAGCGCCAATACGCTCGGCACAGATACGCAGTATTTT
CASSANTLGTDTQYF
>NA|TRBJ1-1|NA|TRBV19
TGTGCCAGTAGTGCCTATGACAGTAACACTGAAGCTTTCTTT
CASSAYDSNTEAFF
>NA|TRBJ1-4|TRBD1|TRBV28
TGTGCCAGCAGTTTATACGGGACAGGGGCAACTAATGAAAAACTGTTTTTT
CASSLYGTGATNEKLFF
>NA|TRBJ2-5|TRBD1|TRBV2
TGTGCCACACTGGGACAGCTAGAGACCCAGTACTTC
CATLGQLETQYF
>NA|TRBJ2-2|NA|TRBV28
TGTGCCAGCAGTTTAACCCCCGGGGAGCTGTTTTTT
CASSLTPGELFF
>NA|TRBJ2-3|NA|TRBV4-1
TGCGCCAGCAGCCAGGGCGTTAAAGGCCTCACAGATACGCAGTATTTT
CASSQGVKGLTDTQYF
>NA|TRBJ2-1|TRBD2|TRBV7-9
TGTGCCAGCAGCCGGGGGGGAGTCACCTTCAATGAGCAGTTCTTC
CASSRGGVTFNEQFF
>NA|TRBJ2-7|NA|TRBV27
TGTGCCAGCAGTACCGACAGTCTGACCTACGAGCAGTACTTC
CASSTDSLTYEQYF
>NA|TRBJ2-1|NA|TRBV6-5
TGTGCCAGTATGCTTGGGGGCCGCTCCTACAATGAGCAGTTCTTC
CASMLGGRSYNEQFF
>NA|TRBJ2-6|NA|TRBV19
TGTGCCAGTAGCCCTCCGGGGGAAGTTCCTGGGGCCAACGTCCTGACTTTC
CASSPPGEVPGANVLTF
>NA|TRBJ2-7|TRBD2|TRBV19
TGTGCCAGTAGCAAAAGTTTTCGACTAGCGGAGCCCAACGAGCAGTACTTC
CASSKSFRLAEPNEQYF
>once|TRBJ2-1|NA|TRBV4-3
TGCGCCAGCAGCCAAGGGGACGGGGCCTACAATGAGCAGTTCTTC
CASSQGDGAYNEQFF
>NA|TRBJ1-5|TRBD1|TRBV6-6
TGTGCCAGCAGTTATACCCCGGACAGGCAGTATCCGCCCCAGCATTTT
CASSYTPDRQYPPQHF
>NA|TRBJ2-5|TRBD2|TRBV9
TGTGCCAGCAGCGTAGAGGGACTAGCGTGGCAAGAGACCCAGTACTTC
CASSVEGLAWQETQYF
>NA|TRBJ2-7|NA|TRBV28
TGTGCCAGCAGTTTAGGGGTCCTCTACGAGCAGTACTTC
CASSLGVLYEQYF
>NA|TRBJ2-3|TRBD2|TRBV2
TGTGCCAGCAGTCGCCGGCTAGCGGGGAGCACAGATACGCAGTATTTT
CASSRRLAGSTDTQYF
>NA|TRBJ1-5|NA|TRBV7-2
TGTGCCAGCAGCCCCTCCCGGGGGGCGGGACAGCCCCAGCATTTT
CASSPSRGAGQPQHF
>NA|TRBJ2-1|TRBD1|TRBV27
TGTGCCAGCAGTTATCTGGGACAGCTACATCCCAATGAGCAGTTCTTC
CASSYLGQLHPNEQFF
>NA|TRBJ2-2|NA|TRBV27
TGTGCCAGCACCACAAAAAGGGGCCCCACCGGGGAGCTGTTTTTT
CASTTKRGPTGELFF
>NA|TRBJ2-7|NA|TRBV18
TGTGCCAGCTCACCAAGGGCGGGGCAATCCTACGAGCAGTACTTC
CASSPRAGQSYEQYF
>once|TRBJ1-2|NA|TRBV5-6
TGTGCCAGCAGCCTTTGGACAGAGGGGGGCTACACCTTC
CASSLWTEGGYTF
>NA|TRBJ2-3|TRBD2|TRBV2
TGTGCCAGCAGTGAAGCGGTCCCACGGACTAGCGGGGGTAGCACAGATACGCAGTATTTT
CASSEAVPRTSGGSTDTQYF
>NA|TRBJ2-3|NA|TRBV7-9
TGTGCCAGCAGCTCCCCCCTGGGACTAGATACGCAGTATTTT
CASSSPLGLDTQYF
>NA|TRBJ1-4|NA|TRBV7-9
TGTGCCAGCAGCGCCCCGATTGGCGAAAAACTGTTTTTT
CASSAPIGEKLFF
>NA|TRBJ2-1|NA|TRBV11-2
TGTGCCAGCAGCCCCCTCCCGCTAGGGGAGCAGTTCTTC
CASSPLPLGEQFF
>NA|TRBJ2-7|NA|TRBV7-3
TGTGCCAGCAGCTTAACGGGACTGCCCGCGGTGGGCGAGCAGTACTTC
CASSLTGLPAVGEQYF
>NA|TRBJ2-1|NA|TRBV10-3
TGTGCCACCTGGTCGACAGGAGATTACAATGAGCAGTTCTTC
CATWSTGDYNEQFF
>NA|TRBJ2-7|TRBD1|TRBV27
TGTGCCAGCAGTTTAAATACAGGGGGCGTCTACGAGCAGTACTTC
CASSLNTGGVYEQYF
>NA|TRBJ2-1|NA|TRBV7-9
TGTGCCAGCAGCTCGTTAGTCGAGCAGTTCTTC
CASSSLVEQFF
>NA|TRBJ1-3|NA|TRBV7-2
TGTGCCAGCAGCCCCCTACTCTCTGGAAACACCATATATTTT
CASSPLLSGNTIYF
>NA|TRBJ2-7|TRBD1|TRBV28
TGTGCCAGCAGTAGCAGGACAGGGGGAATCTACGAGCAGTACTTC
CASSSRTGGIYEQYF
>NA|TRBJ2-1|NA|TRBV9
TGTGCCAGCAGCGCGGGAGTTTGGCCCAATGAGCAGTTCTTC
CASSAGVWPNEQFF